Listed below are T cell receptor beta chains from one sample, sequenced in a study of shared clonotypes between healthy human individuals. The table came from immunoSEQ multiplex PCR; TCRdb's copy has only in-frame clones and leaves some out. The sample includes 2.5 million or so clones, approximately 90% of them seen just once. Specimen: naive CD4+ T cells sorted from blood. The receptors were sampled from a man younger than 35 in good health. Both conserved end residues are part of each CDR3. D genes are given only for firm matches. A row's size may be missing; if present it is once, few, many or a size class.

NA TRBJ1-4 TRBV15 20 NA TGTGCCACCAGCAGAGATCCGGGAGGGGAGATGGGAATTTGGAATGAAAAACTGTTTTTT CATSRDPGGEMGIWNEKLFF
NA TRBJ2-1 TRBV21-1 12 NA TGTGCCAGCAGCAAAAACGGAAATGAGCAGTTCTTC CASSKNGNEQFF
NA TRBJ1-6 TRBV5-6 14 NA TGTGCCAGCAGCTTGGAGCCAAATAATTCACCCCTCCACTTT CASSLEPNNSPLHF
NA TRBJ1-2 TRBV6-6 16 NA TGTGCCAGCAGTTACTCGGGTCAGGGACTCTGGGAAGGCTACACCTTC CASSYSGQGLWEGYTF
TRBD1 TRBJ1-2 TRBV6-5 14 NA TGTGCCAGCGGACCGGGACAGGGGGCAAGAGGCTACACCTTC CASGPGQGARGYTF
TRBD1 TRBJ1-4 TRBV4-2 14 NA TGTGCCAGCAGCTCGACAGGGGCTAATGAAAAACTGTTTTTT CASSSTGANEKLFF
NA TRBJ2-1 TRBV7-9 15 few TGTGCCAGCAGCTTACTAGCGAGCTCCTACAATGAGCAGTTCTTC CASSLLASSYNEQFF
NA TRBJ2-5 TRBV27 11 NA TGTGCCAGCAGTTTCCCTGAGACCCAGTACTTC CASSFPETQYF
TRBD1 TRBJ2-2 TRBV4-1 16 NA TGCGCCAGCAGCCAAGGCAGGGGGCCGAACACCGGGGAGCTGTTTTTT CASSQGRGPNTGELFF
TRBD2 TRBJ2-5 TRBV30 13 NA TGTGCCTGGAGAGCCGGGGGGGCAGGGACCCAGTACTTC CAWRAGGAGTQYF
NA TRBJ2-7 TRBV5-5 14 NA TGTGCCAGCAGTCGTGATGACGTCTCCTACGAGCAGTACTTC CASSRDDVSYEQYF
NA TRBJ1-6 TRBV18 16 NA TGTGCCAGCTCACCAAAGGAAAACTCCTATAATTCACCCCTCCACTTT CASSPKENSYNSPLHF
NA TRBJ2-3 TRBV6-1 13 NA TGTGCCAGCGGTTGGGGGGGCACAGATACGCAGTATTTT CASGWGGTDTQYF
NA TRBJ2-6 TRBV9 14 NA TGTGCCAGCAGCGCCGACGCTGGGGCCAACGTCCTGACTTTC CASSADAGANVLTF
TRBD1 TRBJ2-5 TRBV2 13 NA TGTGCCAGCACCTCGGACAGGGCCTCCGCCCTGTACTTC CASTSDRASALYF
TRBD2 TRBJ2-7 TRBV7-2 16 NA TGTGCCAGCAGCTCCCCTCGACTAGCGGGTAGCTACGAGCAGTACTTC CASSSPRLAGSYEQYF
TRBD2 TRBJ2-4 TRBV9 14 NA TGTGCCAGCACACGCGGGGGGGCGGAAAACATTCAGTACTTC CASTRGGAENIQYF
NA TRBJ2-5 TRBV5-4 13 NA TGTGCCAGCAGCTTGCTTGTACAAGAGACCCAGTACTTC CASSLLVQETQYF
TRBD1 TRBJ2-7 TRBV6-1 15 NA TGTGCCAGCAGTGTCCGGGACAGGGCTGTTTACGAGCAGTACTTC CASSVRDRAVYEQYF
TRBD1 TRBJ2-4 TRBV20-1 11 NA TGCAGTGCGCAGGCAACGGGACAGCAGTACTTC CSAQATGQQYF
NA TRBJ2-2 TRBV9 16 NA TGTGCCAGCAGCGTAGATATAGCGAAGAACACCGGGGAGCTGTTTTTT CASSVDIAKNTGELFF
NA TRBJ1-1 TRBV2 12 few TGTGCCAGCAGTGTTGAAAGGGTTGGAGCTTTCTTT CASSVERVGAFF
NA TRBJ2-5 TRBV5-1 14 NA TGCGCCAGCAGCTCTCGACTAGATCAAGAGACCCAGTACTTC CASSSRLDQETQYF
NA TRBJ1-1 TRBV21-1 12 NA TGTGCCAGCCAACGGGGGAGGAAAAAGGCTTTCTTT CASQRGRKKAFF
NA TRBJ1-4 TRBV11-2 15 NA TGTGCCAGCAGCTTAATGGGCCAGGGAACTGAAAAACTGTTTTTT CASSLMGQGTEKLFF
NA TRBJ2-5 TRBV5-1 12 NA TGCGCCAGCAGCTCAGATAGGGAGACCCAGTACTTC CASSSDRETQYF
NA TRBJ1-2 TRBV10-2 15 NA TGCGCCAGCAGCCAAACGCGGGAAACTAACTATGGCTACACCTTC CASSQTRETNYGYTF
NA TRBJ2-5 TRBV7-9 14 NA TGTGCCAGCAGCTTAGTAGGATATCAAGAGACCCAGTACTTC CASSLVGYQETQYF
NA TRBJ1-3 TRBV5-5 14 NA TGTGCCAGCAGCTTACCAGGGACTGGAAACACCATATATTTT CASSLPGTGNTIYF
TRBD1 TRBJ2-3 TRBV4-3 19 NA TGCGCCAGCAGCCAAGGGGGCTGGATGCCGGGACAGGGGGCAGATACGCAGTATTTT CASSQGGWMPGQGADTQYF
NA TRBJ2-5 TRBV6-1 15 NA TGTGCCAGCAGTGAAGTTCGGGGGCTCTGGGAGACCCAGTACTTC CASSEVRGLWETQYF
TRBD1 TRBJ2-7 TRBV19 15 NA TGTGCCAGTAGTATAGAAAGCAGGGGGCCGTACGAGCAGTACTTC CASSIESRGPYEQYF
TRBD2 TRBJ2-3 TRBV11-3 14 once TGTGCCAGCAGCCCGCGACTAGCGGAGGATACGCAGTATTTT CASSPRLAEDTQYF
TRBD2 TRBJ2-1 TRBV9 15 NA TGTGCCAGCAGCCTTAGCGGGGGGGACTACAATGAGCAGTTCTTC CASSLSGGDYNEQFF
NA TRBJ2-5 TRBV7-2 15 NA TGTGCCAGCAGCTTCGGGGCCGAGGTGTGGGAGACCCAGTACTTC CASSFGAEVWETQYF
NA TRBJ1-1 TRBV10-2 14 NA TGCGCCAGCAGTTTCGAGGGATTTGGTACTGAAGCTTTCTTT CASSFEGFGTEAFF
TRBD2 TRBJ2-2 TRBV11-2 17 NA TGTGCCAGCAGCCCGCGGGGGGCGGGAAGTGATACCGGGGAGCTGTTTTTT CASSPRGAGSDTGELFF
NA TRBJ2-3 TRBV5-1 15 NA TGCGCCAGCAGCTTGGCTCGGGGGAGCACAGATACGCAGTATTTT CASSLARGSTDTQYF
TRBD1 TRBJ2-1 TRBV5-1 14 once TGCGCCACTACTTGGACAGGGGGCTCCTATGAGCAGTTCTTC CATTWTGGSYEQFF
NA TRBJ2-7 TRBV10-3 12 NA TGTGCCATCAGTGAGTCGACATACGAGCAGTACTTC CAISESTYEQYF
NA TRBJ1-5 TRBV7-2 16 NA TGTGCCAGCAGCTTAGCGGATGGGGGAAACAATCAGCCCCAGCATTTT CASSLADGGNNQPQHF
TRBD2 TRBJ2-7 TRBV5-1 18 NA TGCGCCAGCAGCGCGGGACTAGCGACGGGGTTGAAGCTCTACGAGCAGTACTTC CASSAGLATGLKLYEQYF
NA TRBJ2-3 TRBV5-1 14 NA TGCGCCAGCTCGGGACGGGGAAGCACAGATACGCAGTATTTT CASSGRGSTDTQYF
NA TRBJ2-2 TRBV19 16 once TGTGCCAGTAGTCCCCCAGGGCAGGCGAACACCGGGGAGCTGTTTTTT CASSPPGQANTGELFF
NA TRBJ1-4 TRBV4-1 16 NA TGCGCCAGCAGCCAAGAAGGGACCGCAACTAATGAAAAACTGTTTTTT CASSQEGTATNEKLFF